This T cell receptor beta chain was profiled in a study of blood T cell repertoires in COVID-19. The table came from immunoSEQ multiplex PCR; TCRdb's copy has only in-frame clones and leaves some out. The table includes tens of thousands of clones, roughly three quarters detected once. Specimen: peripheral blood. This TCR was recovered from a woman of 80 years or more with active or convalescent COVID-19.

The DNA for the CDR3 is TGTGCCAGCAGCTTTGGGGACTTCGGAGGGACTGAAGCTTTCTTT. Protein product: CASSFGDFGGTEAFF. The chain has TRBV5-8 and TRBJ1-1; D might be TRBD1 (5 bases). CDR1 SGHTS and CDR2 YDEGEE come from the germline V gene. The CDR3 extends over 15 amino acids. With 2 bases removed from V and 5 bases from J, the gap between germline ends came to 16 bases.